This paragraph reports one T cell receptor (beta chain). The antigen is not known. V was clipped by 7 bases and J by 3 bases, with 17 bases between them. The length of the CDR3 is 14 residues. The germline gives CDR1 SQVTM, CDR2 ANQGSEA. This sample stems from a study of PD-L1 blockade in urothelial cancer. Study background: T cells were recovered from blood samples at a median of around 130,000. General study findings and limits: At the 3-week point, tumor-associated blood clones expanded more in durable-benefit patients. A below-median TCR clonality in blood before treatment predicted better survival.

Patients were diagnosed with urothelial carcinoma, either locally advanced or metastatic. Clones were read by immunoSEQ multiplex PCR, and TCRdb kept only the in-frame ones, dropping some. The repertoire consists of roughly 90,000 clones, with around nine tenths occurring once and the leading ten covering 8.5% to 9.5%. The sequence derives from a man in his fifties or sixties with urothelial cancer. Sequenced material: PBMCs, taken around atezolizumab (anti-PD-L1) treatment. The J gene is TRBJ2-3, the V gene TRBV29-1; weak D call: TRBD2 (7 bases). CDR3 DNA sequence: TGCAGCGCTCTGCTAGGGGGGGCGACAGATACGCAGTATTTT. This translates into CSALLGGATDTQYF.